This TCR beta chain appears in the sequencing data of a study of blood T cells in healthy people across ages. General observations from the study: Leaving the PBMCs unsorted stopped any conclusive comparison of naive versus antigen-experienced cells.

In regard to this clonotype: Its antigen remains unidentified.

For the second PCR, which ran for about 7 to 12 cycles, a sample-barcoded 5' primer and a J-beta primer mix were used. MiXCR was run by TCRdb on the 5' RACE reads, yielding one entry per CDR3 protein. This sample has approximately 1,700,000 distinct CDR3 sequences, with about two fifths found just once. The germline gives CDR1 MDHEN, CDR2 SYDVKM. The CDR3 loop spans 13 amino acids. This chain connects TRBV28 to TRBJ2-7; D not certain. The J call may be faulty, since TRBJ2-5 better matches the DNA end. The TCR sequence derives from a human donor in good health. Input material: blood. The CDR3 sequence: CASSSPKSETQYF. In DNA, the CDR3 is TGTGCCAGCAGTTCACCGAAATCCGAGACCCAGTACTTC.